Sequencing of this T cell receptor beta chain was carried out in a study of T cell responses to AZD1222 COVID-19 vaccine. The overall study: Second-dose groups at about 4 or about 12 weeks were pooled. Findings and caveats of the study: Donors, mostly white British, included more females; clonal diversity was possibly underestimated.

On this clone: No antigen is known for it.

Trimming pared 3 bases from V and 5 bases from J, leaving 14 bases between. The CDR3 loop spans 13 amino acids. Germline V lookup: CDR1 SQVTM, CDR2 ANQGSEA. Clones were read by immunoSEQ multiplex PCR, and TCRdb kept only the in-frame ones, dropping some. The sample has 120,000 or so clones; about 91% are singletons. This sample comprised peripheral blood, obtained on day 0 of AZD1222 vaccination. The TCR comes from an adult in good health. V is TRBV29-1 and J is TRBJ2-7, with D possibly TRBD1 on 7 matching bases. CDR3 amino acids: CSVDGQGGHEQYF. In DNA form, the CDR3 reads TGCAGCGTTGACGGCCAGGGGGGCCACGAGCAGTACTTC.